This T cell receptor (beta chain) came from a study of identical twins. Germline CDR1 reads ENHRY; CDR2 reads SYGVKD. V was pared by 5 bases and J by 0 bases, with 5 bases of the junction left unmatched. The CDR3 totals 15 residues. From the 5' RACE reads, TCRdb called clonotypes with MiXCR, one entry per CDR3 protein. The sample lists some 710,000 distinct CDR3 sequences, 5.5% to 6.5% occurring once. Many counts were recorded for this clonotype. This receptor was obtained from a man aged 18 to 29 in good health. V gene TRBV10-3 combines with J gene TRBJ2-3; 7 bases map to TRBD1. Sequenced input: naive T cells sorted from blood. The CDR3 bases are TGTGCCATCAGTCCGGGACAGTTCAGCACAGATACGCAGTATTTT. The encoded protein is CAISPGQFSTDTQYF.